The rows below give T cell receptor beta chains drawn from one sample of a study of T cell responses to AZD1222 COVID-19 vaccine. Here immunoSEQ multiplex PCR was the method, and the copy in TCRdb shows in-frame clones only, minus some. The sample consists of tens of thousands of clones, around 83% of them appearing once. The material sequenced was peripheral blood, taken 28 days after the second AZD1222 dose. The receptors originated from an adult who received the AZD1222 COVID-19 vaccine. The CDR3 runs from the conserved cysteine through the conserved F or W. Fields, in order: CDR3 length, J gene, V gene, D gene, clone size, CDR3 protein, CDR3 DNA. The D gene is left open where the match is weak. Clone size is not always given. Where it is, it says once, few, many or a class for expanded clones.

>14|TRBJ2-7|TRBV19|-|once
CASGEQGSSYEQYF
TGTGCCAGTGGGGAACAGGGTAGCTCCTACGAGCAGTACTTC
>15|TRBJ2-1|TRBV12-5|-|-
CASGLGQGTYNEQFF
TGTGCTAGTGGTTTAGGGCAGGGCACCTACAATGAGCAGTTCTTC
>13|TRBJ2-5|TRBV29-1|-|-
CSVELTGSETQYF
TGCAGCGTTGAACTTACAGGATCCGAGACCCAGTACTTC
>14|TRBJ2-7|TRBV15|-|-
CATSRGTGFYEQYF
TGTGCCACCAGCAGAGGGACGGGTTTCTACGAGCAGTACTTC
>17|TRBJ2-2|TRBV7-9|-|-
CASSLWRVPLLAGELFF
TGTGCCAGCAGCTTATGGCGGGTCCCTCTCTTGGCCGGGGAGCTGTTTTTT
>16|TRBJ1-4|TRBV4-1|-|-
CASSQLGTSTNEKLFF
TGCGCCAGCAGCCAATTGGGGACATCAACTAATGAAAAACTGTTTTTT
>10|TRBJ2-7|TRBV29-1|-|-
CSVIEGGQYF
TGCAGCGTCATAGAGGGTGGGCAGTACTTC
>16|TRBJ2-3|TRBV27|TRBD2|few
CASTLIAGGGADTQYF
TGTGCCAGCACCCTCATAGCGGGTGGAGGGGCGGATACGCAGTATTTT
>14|TRBJ1-3|TRBV2|TRBD1|few
CASKGTVLGNTIYF
TGTGCCAGCAAGGGGACAGTACTTGGAAACACCATATATTTT
>15|TRBJ1-2|TRBV6-5|TRBD1|-
CASRSTGKTYTGYTF
TGTGCCAGCAGGTCGACAGGGAAGACCTATACCGGCTACACCTTC
>15|TRBJ1-2|TRBV9|-|-
CARVTPRGANYGYTF
TGTGCCAGGGTAACCCCTCGGGGGGCTAACTATGGCTACACCTTC
>14|TRBJ1-5|TRBV7-2|TRBD1|-
CASSLQGGNQPQHF
TGTGCCAGCAGCCTACAGGGGGGCAATCAGCCCCAGCATTTT
>14|TRBJ2-7|TRBV19|-|-
CASSIWGSSYEQYF
TGTGCCAGTAGTATATGGGGCAGCTCCTACGAGCAGTACTTC
>15|TRBJ2-1|TRBV4-3|TRBD2|-
CASSPQSGGYNEQFF
TGCGCCAGCAGCCCCCAAAGCGGGGGGTACAATGAGCAGTTCTTC
>16|TRBJ1-2|TRBV7-9|-|-
CASSRRRDPGDYGYTF
TGTGCCAGCAGCCGGCGGCGGGACCCGGGGGACTATGGCTACACCTTC
>15|TRBJ2-7|TRBV27|-|-
CASSPRASSPWEQYF
TGTGCCAGCAGTCCCCGGGCCAGCTCCCCTTGGGAGCAGTACTTC
>11|TRBJ2-2|TRBV7-2|-|-
CASSVIGELFF
TGTGCCAGCAGCGTCATCGGGGAGCTGTTTTTT
>14|TRBJ1-4|TRBV6-5|-|-
CASRRDPGGEKLFF
TGTGCCAGCAGGCGGGACCCTGGGGGGGAAAAACTGTTTTTT
>16|TRBJ1-6|TRBV7-3|-|-
CASSLKPRAYNSPLHF
TGTGCCAGCAGCTTAAAGCCCAGGGCATATAATTCACCCCTCCACTTT
>15|TRBJ2-1|TRBV28|TRBD2|-
CASNLSGGAYNEQFF
TGTGCCAGCAACCTTAGCGGGGGGGCCTACAATGAGCAGTTCTTC
>12|TRBJ2-5|TRBV12-5|-|-
CASGLDWGAQYF
TGTGCTAGTGGCTTGGACTGGGGGGCCCAGTACTTC
>12|TRBJ1-1|TRBV29-1|-|-
CSGESQPFEAFF
TGCAGCGGCGAGTCACAGCCATTTGAAGCTTTCTTT
>15|TRBJ2-3|TRBV28|-|-
CASSPQQDTTDTQYF
TGTGCCAGCAGTCCCCAACAGGATACCACAGATACGCAGTATTTT
>15|TRBJ1-5|TRBV16|-|-
CASSQGVNSNQPQHF
TGTGCCAGCAGCCAAGGGGTGAATAGCAATCAGCCCCAGCATTTT
>15|TRBJ2-3|TRBV6-2/TRBV6-3|TRBD2|once
CASSKRGGSTDTQYF
TGTGCCAGCAGTAAGCGGGGGGGCAGCACAGATACGCAGTATTTT
>12|TRBJ2-7|TRBV27|-|few
CASGVGPYEQYF
TGTGCCAGCGGAGTGGGACCCTACGAGCAGTACTTC
>12|TRBJ2-7|TRBV2|-|-
CASSVPGREQYF
TGTGCCAGCAGTGTTCCGGGTCGCGAGCAGTACTTC
>14|TRBJ2-7|TRBV7-3|TRBD2|-
CASSSAGGTYEQYF
TGTGCCAGCAGCTCGGCGGGGGGAACCTACGAGCAGTACTTC
>13|TRBJ2-7|TRBV14|-|-
CASSQVPTGEQYF
TGTGCCAGCAGCCAAGTTCCCACTGGGGAGCAGTACTTC
>15|TRBJ1-6|TRBV27|TRBD1|-
CASSSRQGNNSPLHF
TGTGCCAGCAGTTCCCGACAGGGAAATAATTCACCCCTCCACTTT
>15|TRBJ2-1|TRBV5-1|-|once
CASSLGASVHNEQFF
TGCGCCAGCAGCTTGGGGGCTAGCGTACACAATGAGCAGTTCTTC
>15|TRBJ2-7|TRBV10-3|TRBD2|-
CAIRQLAGATYEQYF
TGTGCCATCAGGCAACTAGCGGGGGCGACCTACGAGCAGTACTTC
>16|TRBJ2-3|TRBV6-5|-|-
CASSYSGAPSGDTQYF
TGTGCCAGCAGCTACAGTGGAGCGCCCTCCGGAGACACGCAGTATTTT
>13|TRBJ1-1|TRBV10-3|TRBD1|-
CAGRTGWNTEAFF
TGTGCCGGACGGACAGGGTGGAACACTGAAGCTTTCTTT
>15|TRBJ1-5|TRBV6-4|-|-
CASSLDGNSNQPQHF
TGTGCCAGCAGTCTGGACGGTAATAGCAATCAGCCCCAGCATTTT
>15|TRBJ1-4|TRBV7-9|-|-
CASRDSGGGNEKLFF
TGTGCCAGCAGGGACAGCGGGGGCGGTAATGAAAAACTGTTTTTT
>13|TRBJ2-7|TRBV19|TRBD2|-
CASSGTGGYEQYF
TGTGCCAGTAGTGGTACCGGGGGGTACGAGCAGTACTTC
>12|TRBJ1-2|TRBV29-1|TRBD1|once
CSVQDRDYGYTF
TGCAGCGTTCAGGACAGGGACTATGGCTACACCTTC
>19|TRBJ2-3|TRBV9|-|-
CASSVERGWETTSTDTQYF
TGTGCCAGCAGCGTAGAGAGGGGGTGGGAGACGACTAGCACAGATACGCAGTATTTT
>11|TRBJ2-7|TRBV28|-|-
CASSLSREQYF
TGTGCCAGCAGTTTATCTCGCGAGCAGTACTTC
>14|TRBJ2-5|TRBV27|-|-
CATTGTPGGKTQYF
TGTGCCACCACCGGGACACCCGGCGGAAAGACCCAGTACTTC
>12|TRBJ1-2|TRBV12-3/TRBV12-4|TRBD1|-
CASRTGGMDYTF
TGTGCCAGCAGGACAGGGGGCATGGACTACACCTTC
>13|TRBJ2-7|TRBV28|TRBD2|-
CASRPAGVSEQYF
TGTGCCAGCAGGCCAGCGGGAGTTTCCGAGCAGTACTTC